This section outlines one TCR beta chain sequence together with its context. This entry comes from a study of cytomegalovirus exposure and HLA in healthy donors. On the study more broadly: The study placed roughly four fifths of its 398 genotyped donors in the Caucasian-associated ancestry cluster.

Germline V gives CDR1 SEHNR, CDR2 FQNEAQ (reference sequence). The CDR3 runs to 16 residues. V was clipped by 2 bases and J by 4 bases; unmatched bases: 6. The primer mix had 60 Vbeta and 13 Jbeta primers. Measured with immunoSEQ multiplex PCR; TCRdb has only the in-frame clones, and not every one. The data hold some 190,000 clones, with approximately 82% observed a single time. Source material: PBMCs. This TCR derives from a man aged 40-49 years in good health and CMV-seropositive. V is TRBV7-9 and J is TRBJ1-1; 11 nucleotides agree with TRBD1. In nucleotides, the CDR3 is TGTGCCAGCAGCTTACGACGGGACAGGGGGATCACTGAAGCTTTCTTT. This gives the protein CASSLRRDRGITEAFF.